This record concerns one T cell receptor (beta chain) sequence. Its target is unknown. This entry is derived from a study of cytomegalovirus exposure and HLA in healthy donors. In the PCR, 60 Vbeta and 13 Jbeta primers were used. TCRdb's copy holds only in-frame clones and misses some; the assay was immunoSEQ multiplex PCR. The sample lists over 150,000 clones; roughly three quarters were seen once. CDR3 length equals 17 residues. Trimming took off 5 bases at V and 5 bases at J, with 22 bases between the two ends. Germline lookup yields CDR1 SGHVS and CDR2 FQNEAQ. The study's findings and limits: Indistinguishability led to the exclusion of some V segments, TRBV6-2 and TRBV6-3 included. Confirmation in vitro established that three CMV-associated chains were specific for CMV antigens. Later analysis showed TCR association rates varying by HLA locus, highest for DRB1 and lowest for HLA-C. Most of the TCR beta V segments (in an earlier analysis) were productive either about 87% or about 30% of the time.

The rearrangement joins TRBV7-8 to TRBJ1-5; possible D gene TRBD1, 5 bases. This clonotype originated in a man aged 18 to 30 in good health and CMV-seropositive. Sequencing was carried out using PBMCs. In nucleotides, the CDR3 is TGTGCCAGCAGCCTTAAGCAGGACGGGGGAAGGGATCAGCCCCAGCATTTT. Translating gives CASSLKQDGGRDQPQHF.